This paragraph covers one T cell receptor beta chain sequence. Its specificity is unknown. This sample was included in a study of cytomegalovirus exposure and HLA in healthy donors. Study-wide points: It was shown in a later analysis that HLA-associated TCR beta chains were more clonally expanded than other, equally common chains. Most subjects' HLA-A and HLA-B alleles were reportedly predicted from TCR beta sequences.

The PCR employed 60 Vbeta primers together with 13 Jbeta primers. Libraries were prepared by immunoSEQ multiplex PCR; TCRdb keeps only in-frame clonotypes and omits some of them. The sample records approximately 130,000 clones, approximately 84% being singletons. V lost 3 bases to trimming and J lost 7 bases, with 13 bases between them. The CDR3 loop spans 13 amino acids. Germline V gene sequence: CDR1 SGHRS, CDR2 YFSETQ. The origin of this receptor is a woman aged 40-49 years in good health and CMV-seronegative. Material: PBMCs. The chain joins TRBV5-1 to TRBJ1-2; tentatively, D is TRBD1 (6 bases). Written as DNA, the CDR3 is TGCGCCAGCAGCTCGGCAAGGGGGGGTGGCTACACCTTC. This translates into CASSSARGGGYTF.